Included here is one TCR beta chain sequence, with context. One base away lies a much larger clone, so this may be a sequencing read error. Researchers prepared the TCRbeta library using unique molecular identifiers, the study reports. MiXCR, run by TCRdb on the PCR reads, gives a single entry per CDR3 protein. The sample contains about 200,000 distinct CDR3 sequences, about 14% of which appear only once. The sample comes from a study of T-cell reconstitution after alpha-beta-depleted transplantation in children. The CDR3 contains 16 residues. Germline CDR1 and CDR2: SGHVS and FNYEAQ. The rearrangement links TRBV7-6 to TRBJ1-5; no definite D call. This clonotype was sampled from a human donor who donated a stem cell graft to a child with acute lymphoblastic leukemia. The specimen comprised PBMCs from the stem cell graft donor, sampled from the stem cell graft. The CDR3 region has the DNA TGTGCCAGCAGCCCCGAATCCCGCGGAGTCAATCGGCCCCAGCATTTT. This sequence encodes CASSPESRGVNRPQHF.